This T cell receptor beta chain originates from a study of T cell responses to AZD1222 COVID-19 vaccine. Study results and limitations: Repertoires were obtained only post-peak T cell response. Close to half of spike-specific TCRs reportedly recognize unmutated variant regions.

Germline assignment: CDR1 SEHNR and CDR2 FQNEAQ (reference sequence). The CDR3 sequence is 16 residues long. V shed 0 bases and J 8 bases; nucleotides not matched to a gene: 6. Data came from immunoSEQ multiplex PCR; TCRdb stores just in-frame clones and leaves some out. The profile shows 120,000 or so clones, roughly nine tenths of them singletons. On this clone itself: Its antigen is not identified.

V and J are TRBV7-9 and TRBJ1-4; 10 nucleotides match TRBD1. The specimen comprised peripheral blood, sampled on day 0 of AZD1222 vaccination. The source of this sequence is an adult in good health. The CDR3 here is CASSLAGDRGGEKLFF. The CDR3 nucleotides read TGTGCCAGCAGCTTAGCAGGGGACAGGGGTGGCGAAAAACTGTTTTTT.